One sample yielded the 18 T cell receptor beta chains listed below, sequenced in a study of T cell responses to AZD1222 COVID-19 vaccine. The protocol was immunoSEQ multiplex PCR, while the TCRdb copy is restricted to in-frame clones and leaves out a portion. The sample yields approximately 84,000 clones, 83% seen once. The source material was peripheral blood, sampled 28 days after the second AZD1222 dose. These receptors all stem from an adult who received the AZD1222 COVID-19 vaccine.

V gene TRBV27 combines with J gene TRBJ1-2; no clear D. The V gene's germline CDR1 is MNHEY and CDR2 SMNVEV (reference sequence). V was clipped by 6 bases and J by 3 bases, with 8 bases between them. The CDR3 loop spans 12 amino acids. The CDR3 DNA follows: TGTGCCAGCAGACGAGAGGACTATGGCTACACCTTC. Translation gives CASRREDYGYTF.

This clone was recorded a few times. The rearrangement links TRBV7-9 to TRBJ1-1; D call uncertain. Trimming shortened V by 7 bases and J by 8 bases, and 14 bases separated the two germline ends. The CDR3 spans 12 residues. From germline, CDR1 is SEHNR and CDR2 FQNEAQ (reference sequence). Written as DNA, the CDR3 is TGTGCCAGCACAGCGTGGCAGGTCGAAGCTTTCTTT. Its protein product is CASTAWQVEAFF.

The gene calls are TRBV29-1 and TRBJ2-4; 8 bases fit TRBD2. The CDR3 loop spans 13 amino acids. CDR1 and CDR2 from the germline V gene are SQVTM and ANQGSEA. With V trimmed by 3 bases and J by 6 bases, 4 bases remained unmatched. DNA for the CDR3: TGCAGCGTTGATATAAGCGGGGGAAACATTCAGTACTTC. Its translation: CSVDISGGNIQYF.

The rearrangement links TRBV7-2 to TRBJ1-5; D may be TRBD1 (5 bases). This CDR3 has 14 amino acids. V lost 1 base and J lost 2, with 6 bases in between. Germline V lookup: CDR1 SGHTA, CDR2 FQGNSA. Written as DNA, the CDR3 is TGTGCCAGCAGCTTAGAAGGGGGCAATCAGCCCCAGCATTTT. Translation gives CASSLEGGNQPQHF.

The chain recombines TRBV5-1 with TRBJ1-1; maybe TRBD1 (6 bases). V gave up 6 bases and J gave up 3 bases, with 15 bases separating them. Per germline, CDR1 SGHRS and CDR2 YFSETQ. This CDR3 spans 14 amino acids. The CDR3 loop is CASTPEGGYTEAFF. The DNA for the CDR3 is TGCGCCAGCACCCCGGAAGGGGGTTACACTGAAGCTTTCTTT.

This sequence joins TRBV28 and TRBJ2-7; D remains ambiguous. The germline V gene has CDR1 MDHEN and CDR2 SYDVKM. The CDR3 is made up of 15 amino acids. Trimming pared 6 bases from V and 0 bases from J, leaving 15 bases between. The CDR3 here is CASSRLRLSSYEQYF. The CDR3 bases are TGTGCCAGCAGCCGCCTCAGGTTATCCTCCTACGAGCAGTACTTC. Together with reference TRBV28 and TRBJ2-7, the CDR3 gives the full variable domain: DVKVTQSSRYLVKRTGEKVFLECVQDMDHENMFWYRQDPGLGLRLIYFSYDVKMKEKGDIPEGYSVSREKKERFSLILESASTNQTSMYLCASSRLRLSSYEQYFGPGTRLTVT.

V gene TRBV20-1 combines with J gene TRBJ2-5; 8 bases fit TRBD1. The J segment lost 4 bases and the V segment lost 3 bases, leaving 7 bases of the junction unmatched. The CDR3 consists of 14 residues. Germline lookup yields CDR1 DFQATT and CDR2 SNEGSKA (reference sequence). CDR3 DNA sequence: TGCAGTGCTAGTACGACAGGGGATGGAGAGACCCAGTACTTC. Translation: CSASTTGDGETQYF.

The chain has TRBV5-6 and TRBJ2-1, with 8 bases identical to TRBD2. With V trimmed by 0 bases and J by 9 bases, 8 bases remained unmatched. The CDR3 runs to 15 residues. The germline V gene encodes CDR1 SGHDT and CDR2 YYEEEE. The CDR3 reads CASSLAGRANGEQFF. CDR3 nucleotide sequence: TGTGCCAGCAGCTTGGCCGGGAGGGCCAATGGTGAGCAGTTCTTC.

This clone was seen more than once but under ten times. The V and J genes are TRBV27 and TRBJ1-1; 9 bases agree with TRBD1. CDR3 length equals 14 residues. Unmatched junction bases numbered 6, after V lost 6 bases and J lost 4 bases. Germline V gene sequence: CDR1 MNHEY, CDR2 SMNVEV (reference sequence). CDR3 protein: CASSLTGGSTEAFF. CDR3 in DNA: TGTGCCAGCAGCCTGACAGGGGGGAGCACTGAAGCTTTCTTT.

In DNA form, the CDR3 reads TGTGCCAGCAGCCGGGACAGCTCCATGAACACTGAAGCTTTCTTT. This gives the protein CASSRDSSMNTEAFF. The chain uses TRBV3-1 (or the pseudogene TRBV3-2) and TRBJ1-1; TRBD1 matches at 7 bases. Per the germline V gene, CDR1 is LGHDT and CDR2 is YNNKEL (reference sequence). J lost 0 bases, V lost 4 bases, and 5 bases had no gene match. The CDR3 is 15 amino acids.

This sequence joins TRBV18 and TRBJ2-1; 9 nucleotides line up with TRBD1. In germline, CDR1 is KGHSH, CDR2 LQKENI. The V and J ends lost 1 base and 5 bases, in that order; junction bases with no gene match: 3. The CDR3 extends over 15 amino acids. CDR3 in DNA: TGTGCCAGCTCACCACTACAGGGGGCGAACAATGAGCAGTTCTTC. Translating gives CASSPLQGANNEQFF.

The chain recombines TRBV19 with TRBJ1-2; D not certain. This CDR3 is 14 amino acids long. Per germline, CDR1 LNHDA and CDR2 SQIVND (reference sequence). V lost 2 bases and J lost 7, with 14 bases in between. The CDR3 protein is CASSIWRERGGYTF. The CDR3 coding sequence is TGTGCCAGTAGTATATGGAGGGAAAGAGGTGGCTACACCTTC.

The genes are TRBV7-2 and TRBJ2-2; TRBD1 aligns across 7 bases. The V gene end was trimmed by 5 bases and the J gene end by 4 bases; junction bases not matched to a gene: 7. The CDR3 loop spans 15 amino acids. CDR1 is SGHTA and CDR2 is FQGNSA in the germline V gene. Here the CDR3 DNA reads TGTGCCAGCAGCCGGGACAGCCGGCTCACCGGGGAGCTGTTTTTT. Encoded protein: CASSRDSRLTGELFF.

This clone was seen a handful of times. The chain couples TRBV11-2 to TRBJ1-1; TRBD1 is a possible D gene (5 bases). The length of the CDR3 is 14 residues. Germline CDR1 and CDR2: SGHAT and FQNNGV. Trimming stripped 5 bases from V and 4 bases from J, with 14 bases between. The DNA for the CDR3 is TGTGCCAGCAGCCCCCTTGGGGGGAGCACTGAAGCTTTCTTT. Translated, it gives CASSPLGGSTEAFF.

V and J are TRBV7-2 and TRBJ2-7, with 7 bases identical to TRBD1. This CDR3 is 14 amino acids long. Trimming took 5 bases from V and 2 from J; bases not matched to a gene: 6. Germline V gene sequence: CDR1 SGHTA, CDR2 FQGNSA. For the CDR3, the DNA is TGTGCCAGCAGCCAAGGCCAGGGGGCCTACGAGCAGTACTTC. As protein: CASSQGQGAYEQYF.

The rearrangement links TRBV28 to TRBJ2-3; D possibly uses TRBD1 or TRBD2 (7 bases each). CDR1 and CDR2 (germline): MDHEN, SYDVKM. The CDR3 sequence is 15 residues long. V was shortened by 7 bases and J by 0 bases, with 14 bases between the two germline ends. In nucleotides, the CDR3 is TGTGCCAGCACCAGGGAGGGGGCTAGCACAGATACGCAGTATTTT. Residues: CASTREGASTDTQYF.

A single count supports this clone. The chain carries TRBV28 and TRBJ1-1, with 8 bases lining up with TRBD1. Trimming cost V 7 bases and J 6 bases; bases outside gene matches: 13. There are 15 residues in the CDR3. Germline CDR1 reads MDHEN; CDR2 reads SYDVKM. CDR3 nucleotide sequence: TGTGCCAGCACCCCATTTAGGACAGGGCCGGCTGAAGCTTTCTTT. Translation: CASTPFRTGPAEAFF.

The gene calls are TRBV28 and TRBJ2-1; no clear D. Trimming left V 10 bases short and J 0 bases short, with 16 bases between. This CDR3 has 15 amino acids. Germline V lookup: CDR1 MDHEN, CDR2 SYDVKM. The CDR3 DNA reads TGTGCCACCGGCAGAAAACAGCGCTCCTACAATGAGCAGTTCTTC. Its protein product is CATGRKQRSYNEQFF.